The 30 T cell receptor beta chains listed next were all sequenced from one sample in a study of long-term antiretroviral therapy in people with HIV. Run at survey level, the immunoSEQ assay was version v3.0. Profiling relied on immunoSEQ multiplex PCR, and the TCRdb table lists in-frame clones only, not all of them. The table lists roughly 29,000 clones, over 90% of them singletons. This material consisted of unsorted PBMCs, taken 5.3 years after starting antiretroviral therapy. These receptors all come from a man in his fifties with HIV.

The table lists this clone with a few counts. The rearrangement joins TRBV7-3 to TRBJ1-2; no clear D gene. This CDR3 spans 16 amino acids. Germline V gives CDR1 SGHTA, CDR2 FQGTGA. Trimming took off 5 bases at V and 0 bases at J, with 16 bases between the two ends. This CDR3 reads CASSPHGPVANYGYTF. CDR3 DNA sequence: TGTGCCAGCAGCCCCCATGGACCGGTAGCTAACTATGGCTACACCTTC.

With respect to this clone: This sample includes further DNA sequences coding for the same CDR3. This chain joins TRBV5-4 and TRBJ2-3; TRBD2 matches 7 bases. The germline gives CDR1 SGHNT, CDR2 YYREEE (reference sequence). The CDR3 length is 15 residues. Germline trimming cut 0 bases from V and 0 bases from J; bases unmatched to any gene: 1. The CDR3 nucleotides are TGTGCCAGCAGCTTGGGGGGGGGAAGCACAGATACGCAGTATTTT. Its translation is CASSLGGGSTDTQYF.

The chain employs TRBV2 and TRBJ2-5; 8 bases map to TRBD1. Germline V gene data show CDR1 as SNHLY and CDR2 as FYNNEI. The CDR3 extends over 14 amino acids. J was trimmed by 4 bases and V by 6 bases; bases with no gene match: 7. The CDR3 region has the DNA TGTGCCAGCAGCAGGACAGGGCTGATAGAGACCCAGTACTTC. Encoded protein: CASSRTGLIETQYF.

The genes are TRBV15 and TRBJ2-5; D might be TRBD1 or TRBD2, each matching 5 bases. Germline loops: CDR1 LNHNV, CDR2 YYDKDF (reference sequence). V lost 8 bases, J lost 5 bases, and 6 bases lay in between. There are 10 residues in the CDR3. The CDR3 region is CATGDETQYF. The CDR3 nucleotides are TGTGCCACCGGGGACGAGACCCAGTACTTC.

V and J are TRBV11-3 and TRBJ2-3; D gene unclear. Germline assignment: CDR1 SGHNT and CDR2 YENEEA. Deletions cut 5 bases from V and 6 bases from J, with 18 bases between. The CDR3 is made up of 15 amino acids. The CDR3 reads CASSPGESSADTQYF. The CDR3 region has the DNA TGTGCCAGCAGCCCTGGCGAGTCATCAGCGGATACGCAGTATTTT.

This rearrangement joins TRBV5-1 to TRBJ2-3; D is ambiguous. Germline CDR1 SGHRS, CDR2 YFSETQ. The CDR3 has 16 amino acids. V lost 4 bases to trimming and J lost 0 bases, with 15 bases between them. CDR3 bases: TGCGCCAGCAGCCCCTTTGACGCACAGAGCACAGATACGCAGTATTTT. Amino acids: CASSPFDAQSTDTQYF.

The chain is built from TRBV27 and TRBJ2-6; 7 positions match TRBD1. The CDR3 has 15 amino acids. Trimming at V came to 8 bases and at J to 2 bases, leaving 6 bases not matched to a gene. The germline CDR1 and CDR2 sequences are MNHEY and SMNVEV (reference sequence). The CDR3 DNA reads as TGTGCCAGCCAAAGACAGGGCACTGGGGCCAACGTCCTGACTTTC. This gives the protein CASQRQGTGANVLTF.

DNA of the CDR3: TGTGCCAGCAGTAAGACAGGAACGTCCCGCACAGATACGCAGTATTTT. Its protein is CASSKTGTSRTDTQYF. V usage is TRBV21-1 and J usage is TRBJ2-3; whether TRBD1, the table's D call, matches the DNA was not checked. TRBV21-1 is designated a pseudogene. The CDR3 is 16 amino acids.

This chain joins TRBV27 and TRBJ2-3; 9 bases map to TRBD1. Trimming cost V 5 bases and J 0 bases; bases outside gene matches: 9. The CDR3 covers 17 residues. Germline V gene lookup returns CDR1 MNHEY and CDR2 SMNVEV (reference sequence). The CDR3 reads CASSTLPTGGSTDTQYF. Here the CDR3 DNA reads TGTGCCAGCAGTACCCTTCCGACAGGGGGTAGCACAGATACGCAGTATTTT.

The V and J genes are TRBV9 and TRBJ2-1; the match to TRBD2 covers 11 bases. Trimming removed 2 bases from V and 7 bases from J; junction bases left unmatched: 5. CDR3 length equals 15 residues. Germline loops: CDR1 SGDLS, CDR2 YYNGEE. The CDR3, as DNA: TGTGCCAGCAGCGTTATAGCGGGGGGGCCGAATGAGCAGTTCTTC. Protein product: CASSVIAGGPNEQFF.

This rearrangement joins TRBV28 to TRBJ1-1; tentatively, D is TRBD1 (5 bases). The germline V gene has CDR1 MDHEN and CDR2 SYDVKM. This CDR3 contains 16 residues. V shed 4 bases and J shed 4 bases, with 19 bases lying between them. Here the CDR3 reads CASSSPLAGRATEAFF. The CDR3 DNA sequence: TGTGCCAGCAGTTCCCCTCTGGCAGGGCGAGCCACTGAAGCTTTCTTT.

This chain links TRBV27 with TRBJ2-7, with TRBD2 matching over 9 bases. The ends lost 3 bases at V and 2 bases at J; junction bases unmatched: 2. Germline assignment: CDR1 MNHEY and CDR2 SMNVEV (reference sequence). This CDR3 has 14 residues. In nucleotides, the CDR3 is TGTGCCAGCAGTTTTAGCGGGGGAACCTACGAGCAGTACTTC. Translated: CASSFSGGTYEQYF.

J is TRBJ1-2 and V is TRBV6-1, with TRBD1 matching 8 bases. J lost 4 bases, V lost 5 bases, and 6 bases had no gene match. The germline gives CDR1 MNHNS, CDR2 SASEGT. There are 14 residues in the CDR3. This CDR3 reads CASSKPDRVYGYTF. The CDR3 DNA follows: TGTGCCAGCAGTAAACCGGACAGGGTCTATGGCTACACCTTC.

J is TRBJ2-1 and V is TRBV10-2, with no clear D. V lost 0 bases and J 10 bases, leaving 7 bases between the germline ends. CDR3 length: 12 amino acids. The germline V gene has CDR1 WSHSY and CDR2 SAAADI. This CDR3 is CASSESGREQFF. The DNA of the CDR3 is TGCGCCAGCAGTGAGTCGGGTAGGGAGCAGTTCTTC.

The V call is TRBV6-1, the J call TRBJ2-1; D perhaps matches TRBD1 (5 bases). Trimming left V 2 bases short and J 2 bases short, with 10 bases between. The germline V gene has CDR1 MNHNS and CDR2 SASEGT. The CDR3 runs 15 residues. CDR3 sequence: CASSEQGRPYNEQFF. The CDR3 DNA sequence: TGTGCCAGCAGTGAACAGGGCAGGCCCTACAATGAGCAGTTCTTC.

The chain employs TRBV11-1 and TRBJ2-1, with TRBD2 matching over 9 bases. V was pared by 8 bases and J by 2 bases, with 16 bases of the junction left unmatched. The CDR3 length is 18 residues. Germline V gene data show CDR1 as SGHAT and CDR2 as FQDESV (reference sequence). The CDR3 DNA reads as TGTGCCAGCGGGGGAAGTCGGCTAGCGGGGCTCACCTACAATGAGCAGTTCTTC. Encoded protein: CASGGSRLAGLTYNEQFF.

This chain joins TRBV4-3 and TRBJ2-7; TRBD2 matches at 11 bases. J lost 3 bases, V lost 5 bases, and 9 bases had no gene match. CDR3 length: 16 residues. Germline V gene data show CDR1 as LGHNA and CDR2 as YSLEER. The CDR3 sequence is CASSLGTSGGSYEQYF. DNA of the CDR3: TGCGCCAGCAGCTTAGGAACTAGCGGGGGAAGCTACGAGCAGTACTTC.

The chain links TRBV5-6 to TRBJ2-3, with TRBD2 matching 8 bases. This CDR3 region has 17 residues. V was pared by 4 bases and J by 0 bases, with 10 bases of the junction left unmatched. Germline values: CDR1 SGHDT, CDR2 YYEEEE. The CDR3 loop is CASSPMAGGPSTDTQYF. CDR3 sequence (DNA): TGTGCCAGCAGCCCCATGGCGGGGGGCCCCAGCACAGATACGCAGTATTTT.

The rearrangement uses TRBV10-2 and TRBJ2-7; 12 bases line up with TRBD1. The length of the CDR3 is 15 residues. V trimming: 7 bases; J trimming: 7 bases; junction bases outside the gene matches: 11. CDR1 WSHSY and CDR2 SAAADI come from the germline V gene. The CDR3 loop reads CASKGTGGGLGEQYF. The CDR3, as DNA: TGCGCCAGCAAAGGGACAGGGGGCGGCTTGGGTGAGCAGTACTTC.

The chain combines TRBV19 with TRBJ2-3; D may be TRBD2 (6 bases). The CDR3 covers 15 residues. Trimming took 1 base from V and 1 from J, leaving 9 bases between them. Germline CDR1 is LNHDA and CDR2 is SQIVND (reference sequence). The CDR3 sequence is CASSIGGVRTDTQYF. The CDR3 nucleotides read TGTGCCAGTAGTATAGGGGGGGTCCGCACAGATACGCAGTATTTT. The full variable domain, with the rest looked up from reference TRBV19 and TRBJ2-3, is DGGITQSPKYLFRKEGQNVTLSCEQNLNHDAMYWYRQDPGQGLRLIYYSQIVNDFQKGDIAEGYSVSREKKESFPLTVTSAQKNPTAFYLCASSIGGVRTDTQYFGPGTRLTVL.

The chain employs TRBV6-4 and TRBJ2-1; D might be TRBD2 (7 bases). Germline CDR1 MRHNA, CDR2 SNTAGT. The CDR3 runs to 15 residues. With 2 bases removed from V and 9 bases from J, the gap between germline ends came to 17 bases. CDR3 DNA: TGTGCCAGCAGTGACAGGGGGGGGGCTGTTGGTGAGCAGTTCTTC. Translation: CASSDRGGAVGEQFF.

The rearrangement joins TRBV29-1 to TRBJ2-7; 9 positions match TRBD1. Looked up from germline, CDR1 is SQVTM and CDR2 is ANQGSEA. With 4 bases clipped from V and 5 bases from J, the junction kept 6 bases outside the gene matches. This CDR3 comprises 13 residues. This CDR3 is CSVGWTGVNEQYF. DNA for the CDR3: TGCAGCGTTGGATGGACAGGGGTGAACGAGCAGTACTTC.

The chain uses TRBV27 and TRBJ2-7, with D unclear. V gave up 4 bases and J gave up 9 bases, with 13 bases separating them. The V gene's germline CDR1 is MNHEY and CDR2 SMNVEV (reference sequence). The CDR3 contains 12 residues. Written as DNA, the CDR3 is TGTGCCAGCAGTTCCGCAGAAGGCAGGCAGTACTTC. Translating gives CASSSAEGRQYF.

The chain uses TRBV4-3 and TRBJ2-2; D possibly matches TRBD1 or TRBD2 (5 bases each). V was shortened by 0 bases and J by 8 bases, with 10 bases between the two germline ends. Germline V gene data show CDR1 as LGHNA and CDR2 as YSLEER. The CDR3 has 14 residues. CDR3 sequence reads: CASSQDAREGELFF. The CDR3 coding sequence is TGCGCCAGCAGCCAAGACGCCAGGGAGGGGGAGCTGTTTTTT.

CDR3 bases: TGTGCCTGGAGTGAGGTGGGGACTGAAGCTTTCTTT. Translated, it gives CAWSEVGTEAFF. This chain uses TRBV30 with TRBJ1-1; D remains ambiguous. The CDR3 totals 12 residues. Looked up from germline, CDR1 is GTSNPN and CDR2 is SVGIG (reference sequence). Trimming cost V 1 base and J 5 bases, with 8 bases left between them.

The CDR3 DNA reads TGTGCCAGCAGCCCGGGACAGGGGAATTCACCCCTCCACTTT. Its protein product is CASSPGQGNSPLHF. The rearrangement links TRBV2 to TRBJ1-6, with 10 positions matching TRBD1. CDR1 SNHLY and CDR2 FYNNEI come from the germline V gene. With V trimmed by 6 bases and J by 7 bases, 3 bases remained unmatched. The CDR3 is 14 residues long. Full variable domain (remainder filled in from reference TRBV2 and TRBJ1-6): EPEVTQTPSHQVTQMGQEVILRCVPISNHLYFYWYRQILGQKVEFLVSFYNNEISEKSEIFDDQFSVERPDGSNFTLKIRSTKLEDSAMYFCASSPGQGNSPLHFGNGTRLTVT.

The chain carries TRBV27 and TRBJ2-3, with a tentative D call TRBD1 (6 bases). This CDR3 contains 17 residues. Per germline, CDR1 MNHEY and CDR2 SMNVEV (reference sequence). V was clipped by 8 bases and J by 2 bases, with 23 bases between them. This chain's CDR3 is CASPKTQGEENTDTQYF. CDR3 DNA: TGTGCCAGCCCAAAAACACAGGGAGAGGAGAACACAGATACGCAGTATTTT.

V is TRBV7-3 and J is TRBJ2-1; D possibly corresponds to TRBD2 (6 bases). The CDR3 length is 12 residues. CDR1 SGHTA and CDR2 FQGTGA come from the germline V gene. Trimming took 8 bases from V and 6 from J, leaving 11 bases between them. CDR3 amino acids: CASGLGGNEQFF. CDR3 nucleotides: TGTGCCAGCGGCCTGGGGGGCAATGAGCAGTTCTTC.

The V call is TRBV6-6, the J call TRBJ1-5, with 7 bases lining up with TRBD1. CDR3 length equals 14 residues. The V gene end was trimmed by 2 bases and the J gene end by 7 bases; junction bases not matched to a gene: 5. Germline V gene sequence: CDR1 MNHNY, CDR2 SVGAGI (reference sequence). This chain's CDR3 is CASSYRNRGQPQHF. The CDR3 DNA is TGTGCCAGCAGTTACCGAAACAGGGGACAGCCCCAGCATTTT.

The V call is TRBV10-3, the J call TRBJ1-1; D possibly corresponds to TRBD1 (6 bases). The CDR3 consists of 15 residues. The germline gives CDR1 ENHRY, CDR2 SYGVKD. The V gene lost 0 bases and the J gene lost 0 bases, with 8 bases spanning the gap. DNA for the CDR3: TGTGCCATCAGTGAGTCAGGACAGATGAACACTGAAGCTTTCTTT. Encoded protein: CAISESGQMNTEAFF.